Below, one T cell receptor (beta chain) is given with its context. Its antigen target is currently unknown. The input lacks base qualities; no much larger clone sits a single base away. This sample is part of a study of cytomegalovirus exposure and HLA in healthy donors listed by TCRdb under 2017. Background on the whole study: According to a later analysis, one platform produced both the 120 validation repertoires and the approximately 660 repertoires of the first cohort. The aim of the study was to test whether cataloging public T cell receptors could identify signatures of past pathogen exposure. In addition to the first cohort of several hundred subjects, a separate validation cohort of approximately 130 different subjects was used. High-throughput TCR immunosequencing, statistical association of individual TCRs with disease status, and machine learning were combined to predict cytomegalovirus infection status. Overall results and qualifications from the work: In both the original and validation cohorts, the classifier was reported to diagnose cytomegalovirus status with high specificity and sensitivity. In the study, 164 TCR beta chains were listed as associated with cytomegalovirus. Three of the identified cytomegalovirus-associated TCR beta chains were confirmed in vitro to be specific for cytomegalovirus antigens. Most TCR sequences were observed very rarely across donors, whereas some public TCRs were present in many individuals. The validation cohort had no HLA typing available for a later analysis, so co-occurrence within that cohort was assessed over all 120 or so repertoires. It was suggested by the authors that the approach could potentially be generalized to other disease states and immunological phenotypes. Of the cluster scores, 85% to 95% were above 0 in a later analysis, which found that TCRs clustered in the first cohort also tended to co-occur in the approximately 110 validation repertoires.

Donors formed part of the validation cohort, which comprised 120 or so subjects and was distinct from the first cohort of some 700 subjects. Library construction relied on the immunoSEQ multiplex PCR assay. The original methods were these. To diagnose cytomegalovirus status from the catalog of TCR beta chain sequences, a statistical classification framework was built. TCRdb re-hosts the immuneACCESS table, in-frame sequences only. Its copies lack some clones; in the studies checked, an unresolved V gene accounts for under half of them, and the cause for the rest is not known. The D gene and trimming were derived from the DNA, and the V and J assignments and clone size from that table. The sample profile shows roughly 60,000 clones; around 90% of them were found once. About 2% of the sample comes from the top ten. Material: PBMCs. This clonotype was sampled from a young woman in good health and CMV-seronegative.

The CDR3 sequence is CASSLAGQGYDGANVLTF. The bases are TGTGCCAGCAGCTTAGCAGGACAGGGTTATGATGGGGCCAACGTCCTGACTTTC. The chain links TRBV7-9 with TRBJ2-6, with 8 bases aligning to TRBD1. Trimming takes 0 bases off V and 3 bases off J; junction bases not matched to a gene: 7. From a lookup of the germline V gene (reference sequence), CDR1 and CDR2 are SEHNR and FQNEAQ. Inclusive of the bounding cysteine and phenylalanine, the CDR3 is 18 residues long. The DNA shown is the 54-base CDR3, in frame from base 1.